This T cell receptor (beta chain) was identified during a study of T-cell memory formation after mild COVID-19. The wider study: Among the donors, TCR clusters were largely specific to each donor.

TCRdb used MiXCR to reprocess the 5' RACE reads, holding one entry per CDR3 protein. The table includes 250,000 to 350,000 distinct CDR3 sequences, 15% to 20% detected once. Only a few counts were recorded for this clonotype. Its antigen is not known. Whole-study findings and limits: The authors left the SARS-CoV-2 specificity of second-wave clones peaking on day 37 unconfirmed. Contracting clones localized mainly to CM and EM when CD4+ and mainly to EMRA when CD8+. Pre-infection memory contained some responding clones, which suggested that cross-reactive memory had joined.

The CDR3 covers 13 residues. The trim removed 7 bases at V and 6 bases at J, leaving 8 bases unmatched. Sequenced: PBMCs or a T cell subset sorted from them (not recorded which). The V call is TRBV12-3 or TRBV12-4, the J call TRBJ2-7; 8 nucleotides match TRBD1. The origin of this receptor is a man aged 18 to 29 who had mild COVID-19 (a few samples of this study predate the infection). Cell type and time point are not known. Here the CDR3 reads CASNTPGGGEQYF. CDR3 nucleotides: TGTGCCAGCAACACCCCAGGGGGCGGCGAGCAGTACTTC.